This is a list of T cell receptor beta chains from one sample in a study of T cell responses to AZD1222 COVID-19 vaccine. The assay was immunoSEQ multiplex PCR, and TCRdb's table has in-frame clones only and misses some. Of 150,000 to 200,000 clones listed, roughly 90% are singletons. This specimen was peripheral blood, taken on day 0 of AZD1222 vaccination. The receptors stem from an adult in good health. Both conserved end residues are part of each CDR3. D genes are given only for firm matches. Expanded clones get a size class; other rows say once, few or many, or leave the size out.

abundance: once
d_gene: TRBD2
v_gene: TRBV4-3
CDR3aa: CASSQDTGLAGGPLSYNEQFF

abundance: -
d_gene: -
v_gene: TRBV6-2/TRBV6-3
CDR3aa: CASSNQGTDTQYF

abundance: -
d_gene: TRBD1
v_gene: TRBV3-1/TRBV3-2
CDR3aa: CASSQDYQGGATEAFF

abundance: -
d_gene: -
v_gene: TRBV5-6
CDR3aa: CASSLNGAPSAFF

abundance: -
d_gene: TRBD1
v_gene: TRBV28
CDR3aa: CAAGTGGGGSGNTIYF

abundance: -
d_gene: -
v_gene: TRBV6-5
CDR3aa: CASSPFGGGNTIYF

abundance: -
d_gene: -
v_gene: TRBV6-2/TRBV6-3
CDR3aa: CASSYTGNTIYF

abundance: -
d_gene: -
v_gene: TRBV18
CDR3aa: CASSLNTGELFF

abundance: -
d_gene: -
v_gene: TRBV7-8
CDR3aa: CASSLGSRGTFTGELFF

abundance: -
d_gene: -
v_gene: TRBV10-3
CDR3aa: CAISGGGFGSGANVLTF

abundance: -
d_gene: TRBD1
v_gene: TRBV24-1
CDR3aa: CATSDSLGTGNEKLFF

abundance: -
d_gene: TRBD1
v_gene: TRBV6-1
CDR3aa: CASRVEGQILYSNQPQHF

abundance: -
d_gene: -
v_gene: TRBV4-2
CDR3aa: CASSQGGGRQPQHF

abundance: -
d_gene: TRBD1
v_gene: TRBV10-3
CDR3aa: CAIRGGTGGGNTDTQYF

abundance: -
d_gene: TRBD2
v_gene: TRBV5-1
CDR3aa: CASSSLAGPSYEQYF

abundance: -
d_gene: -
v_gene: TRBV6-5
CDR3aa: CASSRPNQPQHF

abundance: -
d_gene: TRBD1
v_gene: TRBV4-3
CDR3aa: CASSQEGTGDTEAFF

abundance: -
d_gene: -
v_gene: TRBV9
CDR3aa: CASSEPGMFTEAFF

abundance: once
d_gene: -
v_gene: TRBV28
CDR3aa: CASSFEQVHGYTF

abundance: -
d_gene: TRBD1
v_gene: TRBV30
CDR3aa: CAWMTGGNSPLHF

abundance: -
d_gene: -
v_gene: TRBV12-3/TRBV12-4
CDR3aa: CASRRSSGNTIYF

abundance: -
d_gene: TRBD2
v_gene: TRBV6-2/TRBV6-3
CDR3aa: CASSPGGLAIQETQYF

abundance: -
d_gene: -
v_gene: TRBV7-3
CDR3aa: CASSLQGNSPLHF

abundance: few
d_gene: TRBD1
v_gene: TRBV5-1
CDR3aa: CASSEDRYSEAFF

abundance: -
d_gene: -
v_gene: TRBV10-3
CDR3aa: CAISESKGGPQETQYF

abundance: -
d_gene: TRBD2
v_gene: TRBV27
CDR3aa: CASSPGTSGKHEQFF

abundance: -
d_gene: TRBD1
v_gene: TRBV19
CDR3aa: CASSIDETGDIIQYF

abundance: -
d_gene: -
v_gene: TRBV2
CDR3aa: CASRRGPWSHF

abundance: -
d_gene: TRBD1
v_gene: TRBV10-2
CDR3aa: CASSELGQGQYF

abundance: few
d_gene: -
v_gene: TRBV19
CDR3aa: CASKKVEGNQPQHF

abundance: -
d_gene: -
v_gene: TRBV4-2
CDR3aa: CASSQHQGNTEAFF

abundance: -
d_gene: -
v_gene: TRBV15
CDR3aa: CATSRILSGNTIYF

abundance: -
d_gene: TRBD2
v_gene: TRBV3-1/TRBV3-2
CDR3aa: CASSYPRGSRGDTQYF

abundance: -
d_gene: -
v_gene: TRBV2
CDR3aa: CASSEPTGSNEKLFF

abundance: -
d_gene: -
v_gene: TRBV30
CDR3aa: CAWSKGRLNQPQHF

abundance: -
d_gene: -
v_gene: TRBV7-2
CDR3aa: CASSLGGGHAYEQYF

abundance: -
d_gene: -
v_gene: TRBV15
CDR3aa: CATALGNVNTEAFF

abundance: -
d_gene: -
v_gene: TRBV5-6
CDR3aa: CASSLGGHSYEQYF

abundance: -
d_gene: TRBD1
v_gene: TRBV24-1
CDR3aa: CATSDFSTGVLRDTQYF

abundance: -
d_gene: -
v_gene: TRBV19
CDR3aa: CASSTVDSTYEQYF

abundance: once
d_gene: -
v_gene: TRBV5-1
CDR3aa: CASSLGTVNTEAFF